Shown below are 11 T cell receptor beta chains from a single sample sequenced in a study of cytomegalovirus exposure and HLA in healthy donors. Sequencing used immunoSEQ multiplex PCR; TCRdb keeps in-frame clones, though not all of them. The table includes fewer than 200,000 clones, 65% to 85% detected once. The sequenced material came from PBMCs. The source is a woman aged 18 to 35 in good health and CMV-seropositive.

This clone was detected ten times or more. V usage is TRBV18 and J usage is TRBJ1-5; 7 bases line up with TRBD1. The V segment lost 3 bases and the J segment 7 bases; nucleotides outside the gene matches: 6. The CDR3 totals 14 residues. In germline, CDR1 is KGHSH, CDR2 LQKENI. CDR3 loop: CASSPGQVGQPQHF. The DNA of the CDR3 is TGTGCCAGCTCACCTGGACAGGTAGGGCAGCCCCAGCATTTT.

The chain is built from TRBV19 and TRBJ2-7; TRBD1 agrees at 7 bases. Germline CDR1 and CDR2: LNHDA and SQIVND (reference sequence). The CDR3 spans 12 residues. V trimming: 9 bases; J trimming: 1 base; junction bases outside the gene matches: 3. CDR3 DNA sequence: TGTGCCAGCCGGGACAGATCCTACGAGCAGTACTTC. It specifies CASRDRSYEQYF. The variable domain in full, completed from reference TRBV19 and TRBJ2-7, reads DGGITQSPKYLFRKEGQNVTLSCEQNLNHDAMYWYRQDPGQGLRLIYYSQIVNDFQKGDIAEGYSVSREKKESFPLTVTSAQKNPTAFYLCASRDRSYEQYFGPGTRLTVT.

The V call is TRBV4-2, the J call TRBJ2-5, with TRBD2 matching 8 bases. The ends lost 1 base at V and 0 bases at J; junction bases unmatched: 7. This CDR3 contains 17 residues. Looked up from germline, CDR1 is LGHNA and CDR2 is YNFKEQ. The CDR3 DNA reads as TGTGCCAGCAGCCAAGTTTCCAGCGGGGGACACCAAGAGACCCAGTACTTC. Protein product: CASSQVSSGGHQETQYF.

V usage is TRBV6-1 and J usage is TRBJ2-1, with 8 bases that match TRBD2. The ends lost 4 bases at V and 6 bases at J; junction bases unmatched: 11. CDR3 length equals 16 residues. Germline V gene sequence: CDR1 MNHNS, CDR2 SASEGT. The CDR3 DNA follows: TGTGCCAGCAGTGTCCTACAAGCGGGGGTACGCAATGAGCAGTTCTTC. As protein: CASSVLQAGVRNEQFF.

This chain links TRBV7-2 with TRBJ2-1; 8 bases match TRBD2. This CDR3 spans 16 amino acids. V dropped 4 bases and J dropped 0; count of bases not matched to a gene: 5. The germline V gene encodes CDR1 SGHTA and CDR2 FQGNSA. CDR3 nucleotide sequence: TGTGCCAGCAGCTCGGGCGGGGGGAGCTCCTACAATGAGCAGTTCTTC. Translated: CASSSGGGSSYNEQFF.

This chain links TRBV28 with TRBJ1-4, with a weak D call TRBD1 (6 bases). Germline V gene sequence: CDR1 MDHEN, CDR2 SYDVKM. V shed 5 bases and J shed 3 bases, with 10 bases lying between them. This CDR3 is 14 amino acids long. CDR3 protein: CASSLQGPNEKLFF. DNA for the CDR3: TGTGCCAGCAGTCTACAGGGACCTAATGAAAAACTGTTTTTT.

Worth noting for this clone: Relative to the germline gene, one junction end is altered; a read error may explain this. V and J are TRBV7-6 and TRBJ2-2; a possible D gene is TRBD2 (6 bases). The CDR3 contains 14 residues. From germline, CDR1 is SGHVS and CDR2 FNYEAQ. The CDR3 DNA sequence: TGTGCCAGCAGTTTAGAGCGGGTCACCGGGGAGCTGTTTTTT. Translating gives CASSLERVTGELFF.

J is TRBJ1-1 and V is TRBV2; weak D call: TRBD1 (6 bases). Germline CDR1 and CDR2: SNHLY and FYNNEI. The germline V and J ends were trimmed by 7 bases and 4 bases, with 19 bases remaining between them. This CDR3 region has 15 residues. The CDR3 sequence: CASNQNRVGGTEAFF. In DNA form, the CDR3 reads TGTGCCAGCAATCAGAACAGGGTAGGAGGCACTGAAGCTTTCTTT.

The genes are TRBV5-6 and TRBJ2-1, with 8 bases identical to TRBD1. The germline V gene encodes CDR1 SGHDT and CDR2 YYEEEE. V gave up 4 bases and J gave up 0 bases; unmatched junction bases: 3. This CDR3 has 15 amino acids. DNA of the CDR3: TGTGCCAGCAGCGGGACAGGAGACTCCTACAATGAGCAGTTCTTC. Translation gives CASSGTGDSYNEQFF.

The J gene is TRBJ2-1, the V gene TRBV28; D gene ambiguous. CDR3 length: 13 amino acids. CDR1 and CDR2 from the germline V gene are MDHEN and SYDVKM. Trimming cost V 5 bases and J 9 bases, with 14 bases left between them. The CDR3 DNA reads as TGTGCCAGCAGTACTACCATGCCAGCTGAGCAGTTCTTC. This sequence encodes CASSTTMPAEQFF.

The V and J genes are TRBV18 and TRBJ2-7, with 9 bases matching TRBD1. Germline V CDR1 and CDR2: KGHSH, LQKENI. J gave up 4 bases and V 3 bases, and 7 bases lay outside the gene matches. This CDR3 region has 15 residues. Here the CDR3 reads CASSPGQGTYYEQYF. CDR3 sequence (DNA): TGTGCCAGCTCACCCGGACAGGGGACCTATTACGAGCAGTACTTC.